These 21 T cell receptor beta chains were sequenced from one sample in a study of Ad26.COV2.S vaccination and SARS-CoV-2 variants. TCRdb's table, derived via immunoSEQ multiplex PCR, lists solely in-frame clones and lacks some. The table has some 480,000 clones, around nine tenths seen once. Documented treatment: some 20 received Ad26.COV2.S at low or high dose, single or two shots; several received placebo; per-sample allocation not given. Vaccine and placebo recipients were sampled on day 63 after the first injection. Sequencing was performed on peripheral blood, taken in a trial of Ad26.COV2.S vaccine versus placebo. The receptors here all came from a person between 18 and 65 years old who received the Ad26.COV2.S COVID-19 vaccine or a placebo.

The V and J genes are TRBV10-3 and TRBJ1-2; TRBD1 might be the D (5 bases). The germline V and J ends were trimmed by 2 bases and 5 bases, with 6 bases remaining between them. Germline CDR1 is ENHRY and CDR2 is SYGVKD. This CDR3 has 12 residues. The CDR3 coding sequence is TGTGCCATCAGTGAGACAGGTTATGGCTACACCTTC. Translation gives CAISETGYGYTF.

This chain connects TRBV7-2 to TRBJ2-1; no firm D call. The CDR3 loop spans 15 amino acids. From germline, CDR1 is SGHTA and CDR2 FQGNSA. Trimming removed 1 base from V and 4 bases from J, with 11 bases in between. CDR3: CASSLVVAGYNEQFF. The CDR3 coding sequence is TGTGCCAGCAGCTTAGTAGTAGCTGGGTACAATGAGCAGTTCTTC. Complete variable domain (other parts from reference TRBV7-2 and TRBJ2-1): GAGVSQSPSNKVTEKGKDVELRCDPISGHTALYWYRQSLGQGLEFLIYFQGNSAPDKSGLPSDRFSAERTGGSVSTLTIQRTQQEDSAVYLCASSLVVAGYNEQFFGPGTRLTVL.

The J gene is TRBJ2-1, the V gene TRBV24-1; no clear D. V gave up 5 bases and J gave up 7 bases, with 14 bases separating them. CDR3 length: 14 amino acids. From germline, CDR1 is KGHDR and CDR2 SFDVKD. As DNA, the CDR3 is TGTGCCACCAGTGGGACGAGCACGAGGAATGAGCAGTTCTTC. It codes for CATSGTSTRNEQFF.

The genes are TRBV2 and TRBJ1-2; possibly TRBD1 for D (6 bases). Germline CDR1 is SNHLY and CDR2 is FYNNEI. The CDR3 loop spans 13 amino acids. Trimming removed 6 bases from V and 8 bases from J, with 16 bases in between. The CDR3 sequence is CASRSTGLYGYTF. CDR3 bases: TGTGCCAGCAGAAGTACAGGGCTGTACGGCTACACCTTC.

This sequence joins TRBV27 and TRBJ2-1; D is perhaps TRBD2 (6 bases). V was shortened by 0 bases and J by 9 bases, with 15 bases between the two germline ends. This CDR3 has 15 residues. Per the germline V gene, CDR1 is MNHEY and CDR2 is SMNVEV (reference sequence). CDR3 sequence reads: CASSLSSREEAEQFF. The CDR3 bases are TGTGCCAGCAGTTTATCTTCCAGGGAGGAGGCTGAGCAGTTCTTC.

J is TRBJ2-3 and V is TRBV19; 7 bases fit TRBD2. The CDR3 has 13 residues. Germline-derived CDR1 and CDR2 are LNHDA and SQIVND (reference sequence). The J segment lost 0 bases and the V segment lost 10 bases, leaving 4 bases of the junction unmatched. The CDR3 sequence: CATAGDSTDTQYF. In DNA, the CDR3 is TGTGCCACCGCGGGAGATAGCACAGATACGCAGTATTTT.

This sequence joins TRBV9 and TRBJ2-7; 7 bases fit TRBD1. CDR1 is SGDLS, CDR2 YYNGEE, per germline. V shed 0 bases, J shed 2 bases, and the junction held 2 bases outside the gene matches. This CDR3 spans 14 amino acids. This chain's CDR3 is CASSVGQGAYEQYF. The CDR3 nucleotides read TGTGCCAGCAGCGTAGGTCAGGGGGCCTACGAGCAGTACTTC.

This chain links TRBV10-3 with TRBJ1-1; 7 bases line up with TRBD1. Germline values: CDR1 ENHRY, CDR2 SYGVKD. The junction had 5 bases not matched to a gene; V was cut back by 9 bases and J by 4 bases. The CDR3 runs to 12 residues. CDR3 in DNA: TGTGCCATAACAGGGGACGCCACTGAAGCTTTCTTT. Translating gives CAITGDATEAFF.

This chain uses TRBV12-3 or TRBV12-4 with TRBJ2-3; D is ambiguous. The V end was cut by 4 bases, the J end by 2 bases, with 4 bases between. The CDR3 totals 12 residues. As DNA, the CDR3 is TGTGCCAGCAGTTCATTCACAGATACGCAGTATTTT. Encoded protein: CASSSFTDTQYF.

The J gene is TRBJ2-1, the V gene TRBV5-5; possible D gene TRBD1, 5 bases. Trimming cost V 0 bases and J 8 bases, with 21 bases left between them. The CDR3 totals 17 residues. Per germline, CDR1 SGHKS and CDR2 YYEKEE (reference sequence). CDR3 bases: TGTGCCAGCAGCTTGGCTTGGTTTACAGGTAATTTGGATGAGCAGTTCTTC. Translated: CASSLAWFTGNLDEQFF. Combining the CDR3 with reference TRBV5-5 and TRBJ2-1 gives the whole variable domain DAGVTQSPTHLIKTRGQQVTLRCSPISGHKSVSWYQQVLGQGPQFIFQYYEKEERGRGNFPDRFSARQFPNYSSELNVNALLLGDSALYLCASSLAWFTGNLDEQFFGPGTRLTVL.

This sequence joins TRBV18 and TRBJ2-1, with D perhaps matching TRBD2 (6 bases). Trimming removed 6 bases from V and 8 bases from J, with 8 bases in between. The germline V gene has CDR1 KGHSH and CDR2 LQKENI. The CDR3 consists of 11 residues. This CDR3 reads CASSREDEQFF. CDR3 bases: TGTGCCAGCTCCAGGGAGGATGAGCAGTTCTTC.

A single count supports this clone. This chain uses TRBV27 with TRBJ1-2; D call uncertain. V was shortened by 0 bases and J by 2 bases, with 7 bases between the two germline ends. The CDR3 spans 14 residues. Per germline, CDR1 MNHEY and CDR2 SMNVEV (reference sequence). The CDR3 region has the DNA TGTGCCAGCAGTTTATCCCTAGGGAACTATGGCTACACCTTC. The encoded protein is CASSLSLGNYGYTF.

The chain carries TRBV13 and TRBJ1-1; D not certain. The CDR3 covers 13 residues. V lost 3 bases, J lost 5 bases, and 10 bases lay in between. Germline V gene lookup returns CDR1 PRHDT and CDR2 FYEKMQ (reference sequence). Here the CDR3 DNA reads TGTGCCAGCAGCTTTCCCTTGGGAACTGAAGCTTTCTTT. Protein: CASSFPLGTEAFF.

The table lists this clone with a few counts. In nucleotides, the CDR3 is TGTGCCAGCAGCTTGGCCTGGGGCGGGGAGCTGTTTTTT. Translation gives CASSLAWGGELFF. This chain connects TRBV5-4 to TRBJ2-2; D ambiguous. Trimming cost V 0 bases and J 7 bases, with 7 bases left between them. CDR3 length equals 13 residues. Germline loops: CDR1 SGHNT, CDR2 YYREEE (reference sequence). The whole variable domain, filled in from reference TRBV5-4 and TRBJ2-2, reads ETGVTQSPTHLIKTRGQQVTLRCSSQSGHNTVSWYQQALGQGPQFIFQYYREEENGRGNFPPRFSGLQFPNYSSELNVNALELDDSALYLCASSLAWGGELFFGEGSRLTVL.

The chain joins TRBV5-1 to TRBJ2-3, with a tentative D call TRBD2 (5 bases). Germline-derived CDR1 and CDR2 are SGHRS and YFSETQ. The CDR3 runs 14 residues. The germline V and J ends were trimmed by 0 bases and 2 bases, with 7 bases remaining between them. In nucleotides, the CDR3 is TGCGCCAGCAGCTTGGAGGGAGACACAGATACGCAGTATTTT. This translates into CASSLEGDTDTQYF.

V gene TRBV4-1 combines with J gene TRBJ1-1, with D unresolved. Germline V gene sequence: CDR1 MGHRA, CDR2 YSYEKL. Between the trimmed V and J ends, which lost 1 base and 7 bases, there was a span of 13 bases. The CDR3 has 14 amino acids. CDR3 residues: CASSQVRTAGEAFF. DNA for the CDR3: TGCGCCAGCAGCCAAGTGAGGACGGCAGGTGAAGCTTTCTTT.

The chain has TRBV18 and TRBJ1-6; TRBD1 agrees at 8 bases. Germline-derived CDR1 and CDR2 are KGHSH and LQKENI. The CDR3 has 14 residues. V shed 10 bases, J shed 7 bases, and the junction held 9 bases outside the gene matches. DNA of the CDR3: TGTGCCACGTCGGACAGGGCAGGGAATTCACCCCTCCACTTT. Amino acid sequence: CATSDRAGNSPLHF.

The chain uses TRBV6-4 and TRBJ2-1, with TRBD2 matching 9 bases. J gave up 9 bases and V 3 bases, and 9 bases lay outside the gene matches. The CDR3 has 15 amino acids. Germline assignment: CDR1 MRHNA and CDR2 SNTAGT. The CDR3 spells CASSEGTSLHSEQFF. In DNA form, the CDR3 reads TGTGCCAGCAGTGAGGGGACTAGCCTCCATAGTGAGCAGTTCTTC.

This clone was observed a few times. The chain uses TRBV5-5 and TRBJ2-2, with 10 nucleotides matching TRBD2. The germline gives CDR1 SGHKS, CDR2 YYEKEE (reference sequence). Trimming took 2 bases from V and 7 from J; bases not matched to a gene: 11. There are 17 residues in the CDR3. DNA of the CDR3: TGTGCCAGCAGCTTTACTACTAGCGGGGCAGAGTACGGGGAGCTGTTTTTT. This sequence encodes CASSFTTSGAEYGELFF.

V gene TRBV28 combines with J gene TRBJ2-1; TRBD2 agrees at 9 bases. V shed 2 bases and J 9 bases; nucleotides not matched to a gene: 8. Germline CDR1 reads MDHEN; CDR2 reads SYDVKM. The CDR3 has 15 residues. The CDR3, as DNA: TGTGCCAGCAGTTTAGCGGGAGGGCCTTCCGGTGAGCAGTTCTTC. Translating gives CASSLAGGPSGEQFF.

The rearrangement links TRBV4-1 to TRBJ1-3, with D perhaps TRBD1 (5 bases). This CDR3 spans 15 amino acids. Germline-derived CDR1 and CDR2 are MGHRA and YSYEKL. V lost 7 bases, J lost 2 bases, and 15 bases lay in between. The CDR3 DNA reads TGCGCCAGCACCTCTACGGGGACTCCTGGAAACACCATATATTTT. Its translation is CASTSTGTPGNTIYF.